This T cell receptor beta chain was captured in a study of blood T cell repertoires in COVID-19 (dated by TCRdb to 2020 to 2021). Turning to the overall study: Samples from collaborators originated in the United States, Italy and Spain and spanned both the acute and convalescent phases of COVID-19. The material from the prospective study consisted of cDNA or gDNA derived from T cells, B-cell-depleted T cells, or PBMCs. Subjects who had been exposed to COVID-19, were actively infected with it, or had recovered from it provided the deeply sampled blood TCRbeta repertoires that made up the dataset. A freely available public database, intended as a resource for researchers studying the immune response to SARS-CoV-2, is where the repertoires were released. The samples were drawn from the first 160 participants of the ongoing ImmuneRACE study and from over a thousand subjects provided by 6 global collaborators. A de-identified subject ID, COVID-19 status, age in years and sex were almost always included in the sample metadata. Where available, HLA class I and class II types were obtained from metadata supplied by the sample provider rather than from assay-based typing. Paper-wide results and their limitations: How much clinical and demographic metadata was included differed by source and by participant, and the metadata was provided uncurated.

The germline V and J ends show losses of 3 bases and 6 bases respectively, and no gene match explains 5 bases of the junction. The CDR3 holds 13 amino acids from the cysteine to the phenylalanine. Only the CDR3 DNA stays, 39 bases, in frame from base 1. As encoded in the germline V gene (reference sequence), CDR1 is LNHNV while CDR2 is YYDKDF. The collaborating institutions used their own protocols to collect whole blood in K2EDTA tubes. Collaborator samples were shipped for TCRbeta analysis as frozen whole blood, isolated PBMCs, or DNA extracted from either sample type. With regard to this clone: Its antigen remains unidentified. No quality values exist for individual bases; no much larger clone is one base distant.

The immunoSEQ Assay, a bias-controlled multiplex PCR, was used to amplify TCRbeta CDR3 regions from genomic DNA. The study's processing was this. Within the assay, amplification of reference gene primers was used to estimate how many nucleated cells each sample contained. To quantify the absolute abundance of each unique TCRbeta CDR3 rearrangement, sequence reads were collapsed and filtered. For each sample, productive Simpson clonality was calculated as the square root of Simpson's diversity index across productive rearrangements. In TCRdb, the immuneACCESS table is reduced to in-frame sequences with V and J assigned. These tables do not hold every clone; where another copy was compared, an unresolved V gene accounts for under half, and the others remain unexplained. The V and J calls and clone size were taken over from that table, and D and trimming were inferred from the DNA. The sample includes more than 90,000 clones, with around 84% observed a single time. Approximately 1.3% of the sample is held by the ten biggest clonotypes.

Sequencing used peripheral blood. The chain is made from TRBV15 and TRBJ2-7; 7 bases in the junction line up with TRBD2. The TCR comes from a man aged 40-49 years with acute or convalescent COVID-19. The base sequence is TGTGCCACCAGCAGCCGGACTAGTGGCGAGCAGTACTTC. This gives the protein CATSSRTSGEQYF.